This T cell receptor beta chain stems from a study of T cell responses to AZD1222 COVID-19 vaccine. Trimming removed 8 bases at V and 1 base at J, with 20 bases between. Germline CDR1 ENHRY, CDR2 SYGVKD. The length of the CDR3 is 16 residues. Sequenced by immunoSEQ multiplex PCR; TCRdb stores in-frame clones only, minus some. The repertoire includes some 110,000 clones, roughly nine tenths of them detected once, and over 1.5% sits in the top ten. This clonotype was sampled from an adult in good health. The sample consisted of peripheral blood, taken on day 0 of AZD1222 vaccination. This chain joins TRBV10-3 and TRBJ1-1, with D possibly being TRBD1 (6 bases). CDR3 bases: TGTGCCATCTCACCAAGGGGGGGCGGAGGGAACACTGAAGCTTTCTTT. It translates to CAISPRGGGGNTEAFF.